The subject of this entry is one T cell receptor (beta chain). The repertoire was sequenced with immunoSEQ multiplex PCR; TCRdb's copy has only in-frame clones and lacks some. Of fewer than 95,000 clones in the sample, 94% were seen once. This record comes from a study of T cell changes during pregnancy in multiple sclerosis. The material sequenced was peripheral blood, taken in the third trimester of pregnancy. This sequence was found in a female donor with multiple sclerosis, enrolled in a pregnancy study.

The DNA of the CDR3 is TGTGCCAGCAGCTTGGTTGCGGGAGTTGGTGAGCAGTACTTC. Translation: CASSLVAGVGEQYF. The rearrangement joins TRBV5-6 to TRBJ2-7, with 7 nucleotides matching TRBD2. CDR1 is SGHDT, CDR2 YYEEEE, per germline. This CDR3 is 14 amino acids long. Trimming cost V 0 bases and J 7 bases; bases outside gene matches: 7.